Listed here are 26 T cell receptor beta chains from one sample, sequenced in a study of CD8+ T cells in alopecia areata. cDNA serving as the sequencing template came from extracted, reverse transcribed RNA. The table came from immunoSEQ multiplex PCR; TCRdb's copy has only in-frame clones and leaves some out. The table records around 110,000 clones, roughly three fifths of them present only once. Treatment in this sample: oral pan-JAK inhibitor, 5-10 mg twice daily. Sequenced here: CD8+ T cells sorted from blood, sampled at week 24, from a patient treated with tofacitinib. These receptors originate from a human donor with alopecia areata.

V and J are TRBV4-1 and TRBJ2-3, with D perhaps matching TRBD1 (5 bases). The V gene's germline CDR1 is MGHRA and CDR2 YSYEKL. The CDR3 covers 13 residues. Trimming removed 5 bases from V and 2 bases from J, with 8 bases in between. Here the CDR3 DNA reads TGCGCCAGCAGCTTCAGGGACACAGATACGCAGTATTTT. Protein sequence: CASSFRDTDTQYF.

V and J are TRBV7-9 and TRBJ1-4; weak D call: TRBD1 (6 bases). The CDR3 extends over 16 amino acids. Trimming left V 0 bases short and J 6 bases short, with 14 bases between. The germline gives CDR1 SEHNR, CDR2 FQNEAQ (reference sequence). The CDR3 here is CASSLAVAGDDEKLFF. In nucleotides, the CDR3 is TGTGCCAGCAGCTTAGCGGTCGCAGGGGACGATGAAAAACTGTTTTTT.

The chain joins TRBV7-9 to TRBJ2-6; a weak D match, TRBD2 (6 bases). V dropped 9 bases and J dropped 1 base, with 22 bases sitting between them. This CDR3 spans 18 amino acids. Germline CDR1 SEHNR, CDR2 FQNEAQ (reference sequence). CDR3 protein: CASFIVGTQSSGANVLTF. CDR3 in DNA: TGTGCCAGTTTCATCGTCGGGACTCAAAGTTCTGGGGCCAACGTCCTGACTTTC.

This chain connects TRBV29-1 to TRBJ1-2; a possible D gene is TRBD1 (5 bases). Germline CDR1 SQVTM, CDR2 ANQGSEA. The germline V and J ends were trimmed by 4 bases and 7 bases, with 13 bases remaining between them. The CDR3 runs 12 residues. For the CDR3, the DNA is TGCAGCGTTGGGGAGGGAAGGGGTGGCTACACCTTC. Its protein product is CSVGEGRGGYTF. Combining the CDR3 with reference TRBV29-1 and TRBJ1-2 gives the whole variable domain SAVISQKPSRDICQRGTSLTIQCQVDSQVTMMFWYRQQPGQSLTLIATANQGSEATYESGFVIDKFPISRPNLTFSTLTVSNMSPEDSSIYLCSVGEGRGGYTFGSGTRLTVV.

The V gene is TRBV5-4, the J gene TRBJ2-3; either TRBD1 or TRBD2 may supply D (5 bases each). The V end was cut by 3 bases, the J end by 4 bases, with 15 bases between. Germline CDR1 reads SGHNT; CDR2 reads YYREEE (reference sequence). This CDR3 spans 15 amino acids. Written as DNA, the CDR3 is TGTGCCAGCAGCTCAGGGACCGGAGGCCCAGATACGCAGTATTTT. Encoded protein: CASSSGTGGPDTQYF.

The chain has TRBV2 and TRBJ1-1; 10 nucleotides line up with TRBD1. The CDR3 covers 14 residues. Germline V gene lookup returns CDR1 SNHLY and CDR2 FYNNEI. J gave up 3 bases and V 6 bases, and 4 bases lay outside the gene matches. The CDR3 region has the DNA TGTGCCAGCAGACTGGACAGGGGGTACACTGAAGCTTTCTTT. Residues: CASRLDRGYTEAFF.

The CDR3 region is CASSYEAASYEQYF. The CDR3 DNA sequence: TGTGCCAGCAGTTACGAAGCGGCCTCCTACGAGCAGTACTTC. The chain combines TRBV6-5 with TRBJ2-7; D may be TRBD2 (5 bases). Germline assignment: CDR1 MNHEY and CDR2 SVGAGI. The CDR3 extends over 14 amino acids. Trimming took 2 bases from V and 0 from J, leaving 8 bases between them.

The sample holds a few counts of this clone. The CDR3 sequence is CATSRTFPDTQYF. The CDR3 region has the DNA TGCGCCACCTCTAGGACATTCCCAGATACGCAGTATTTT. J is TRBJ2-3 and V is TRBV4-3, with D maybe TRBD1 (5 bases). The germline CDR1 and CDR2 sequences are LGHNA and YSLEER. V was shortened by 10 bases and J by 4 bases, with 15 bases between the two germline ends. The CDR3 has 13 amino acids.

The chain links TRBV4-2 to TRBJ1-2; no reliable D call. The CDR3 covers 15 residues. Germline V gene lookup returns CDR1 LGHNA and CDR2 YNFKEQ. The V and J ends lost 7 bases and 0 bases respectively, with 15 bases between them. The CDR3 DNA sequence: TGTGCCAGCACCACGGACGGGAACGCTAACTATGGCTACACCTTC. It codes for CASTTDGNANYGYTF.

This clone was recorded a few times. This sequence joins TRBV29-1 and TRBJ2-7; D unresolved. This CDR3 spans 11 amino acids. In germline, CDR1 is SQVTM, CDR2 ANQGSEA. Trimming took 4 bases from V and 2 from J, leaving 6 bases between them. The CDR3 here is CSVGGPYEQYF. The DNA for the CDR3 is TGCAGCGTTGGCGGACCCTACGAGCAGTACTTC.

The chain is built from TRBV30 and TRBJ2-2; D is uncertain. Looked up from germline, CDR1 is GTSNPN and CDR2 is SVGIG (reference sequence). The CDR3 consists of 11 residues. Trimming pared 8 bases from V and 6 bases from J, leaving 10 bases between. The CDR3 DNA reads TGTGCCGGCCCTATGTCCGGGGAGCTGTTTTTT. Amino acid sequence: CAGPMSGELFF.

The chain recombines TRBV7-8 with TRBJ2-1; D perhaps matches TRBD2 (6 bases). V was trimmed by 5 bases and J by 7 bases, leaving 12 bases between them. In germline, CDR1 is SGHVS, CDR2 FQNEAQ. This CDR3 is 13 amino acids long. CDR3: CASSPGLLNEQFF. In DNA form, the CDR3 reads TGTGCCAGCAGCCCAGGACTACTGAATGAGCAGTTCTTC. Full variable domain (remainder filled in from reference TRBV7-8 and TRBJ2-1): GAGVSQSPRYKVAKRGQDVALRCDPISGHVSLFWYQQALGQGPEFLTYFQNEAQLDKSGLPSDRFFAERPEGSVSTLKIQRTQQEDSAVYLCASSPGLLNEQFFGPGTRLTVL.

The chain joins TRBV25-1 to TRBJ1-4, with TRBD1 matching over 9 bases. V dropped 5 bases and J dropped 4; count of bases not matched to a gene: 5. This CDR3 comprises 15 residues. The germline V gene encodes CDR1 MGHDK and CDR2 SYGVNS. DNA of the CDR3: TGTGCCAGCAGTTGGGGGACAGGGTTTAATGAAAAACTGTTTTTT. Its translation is CASSWGTGFNEKLFF.

This clone was picked up a small number of times. The V call is TRBV7-2, the J call TRBJ2-2; TRBD1 might be the D (5 bases). This CDR3 is built from 17 residues. The germline gives CDR1 SGHTA, CDR2 FQGNSA. V was clipped by 4 bases and J by 0 bases, with 15 bases between them. CDR3 amino acids: CASSSSRGTSNTGELFF. The CDR3 DNA reads as TGTGCCAGCAGCTCCTCTAGGGGCACTTCGAACACCGGGGAGCTGTTTTTT. Full variable domain (rest looked up from reference TRBV7-2 and TRBJ2-2): GAGVSQSPSNKVTEKGKDVELRCDPISGHTALYWYRQSLGQGLEFLIYFQGNSAPDKSGLPSDRFSAERTGGSVSTLTIQRTQQEDSAVYLCASSSSRGTSNTGELFFGEGSRLTVL.

The chain employs TRBV5-6 and TRBJ1-5; tentative D call: TRBD1 (6 bases). The CDR3 consists of 15 residues. Trimming removed 4 bases at V and 0 bases at J, with 11 bases between. CDR1 and CDR2 from the germline V gene are SGHDT and YYEEEE. This chain's CDR3 is CASSAAGDSNQPQHF. For the CDR3, the DNA is TGTGCCAGCAGCGCCGCAGGGGATAGCAATCAGCCCCAGCATTTT.

This clone has a single count. The gene calls are TRBV25-1 and TRBJ2-5; maybe TRBD1 (5 bases). The CDR3 contains 14 residues. V lost 2 bases and J lost 3, with 10 bases in between. Germline values: CDR1 MGHDK, CDR2 SYGVNS. CDR3 bases: TGTGCCAGCAGTGAACACGAGACAGAAGAGACCCAGTACTTC. As protein: CASSEHETEETQYF.

The chain recombines TRBV7-6 with TRBJ1-5; D is possibly TRBD1 (5 bases). This CDR3 contains 15 residues. Germline loops: CDR1 SGHVS, CDR2 FNYEAQ. The V gene lost 3 bases and the J gene lost 8 bases, with 17 bases spanning the gap. The CDR3 spells CASSFSRGVGEPQHF. For the CDR3, the DNA is TGTGCCAGCAGCTTTTCCCGAGGGGTCGGAGAGCCCCAGCATTTT.

V usage is TRBV6-5 and J usage is TRBJ1-1; D gene ambiguous. The CDR3 spans 15 residues. V dropped 0 bases and J dropped 0 bases, with 8 bases sitting between them. Per the germline V gene, CDR1 is MNHEY and CDR2 is SVGAGI. The CDR3 protein is CASSYSRVMNTEAFF. The CDR3 DNA is TGTGCCAGCAGTTACTCGAGAGTCATGAACACTGAAGCTTTCTTT.

Concerning this clone: The same CDR3 also results from other DNA sequences found in this sample. The J gene is TRBJ2-1, the V gene TRBV9; possible D gene TRBD1, 5 bases. Trimming shortened V by 1 base and J by 2 bases, and 10 bases separated the two germline ends. The CDR3 is 15 residues long. CDR1 SGDLS and CDR2 YYNGEE come from the germline V gene. CDR3 sequence reads: CASSVRQGPYNEQFF. CDR3 nucleotide sequence: TGTGCCAGCAGCGTACGGCAGGGCCCCTACAATGAGCAGTTCTTC.

This clone showed up just a few times. The V call is TRBV19, the J call TRBJ1-2; D gene ambiguous. V was clipped by 5 bases and J by 6 bases, with 13 bases between them. This CDR3 is 13 amino acids long. Per the germline V gene, CDR1 is LNHDA and CDR2 is SQIVND (reference sequence). This CDR3 reads CASSEQRAHGYTF. For the CDR3, the DNA is TGTGCCAGTAGTGAACAGAGGGCCCATGGCTACACCTTC.

This clone occurred a few times. V gene TRBV5-1 combines with J gene TRBJ2-1, with D perhaps matching TRBD1 or TRBD2 (6 bases each). Germline CDR1 reads SGHRS; CDR2 reads YFSETQ. The CDR3 runs 17 residues. V lost 5 bases to trimming and J lost 1 base, with 19 bases between them. The DNA of the CDR3 is TGCGCCAGCAGGATTGGCCTACGGGGGCCTTCCTACAATGAGCAGTTCTTC. It codes for CASRIGLRGPSYNEQFF. Based on the CDR3 plus reference TRBV5-1 and TRBJ2-1, the full variable domain is KAGVTQTPRYLIKTRGQQVTLSCSPISGHRSVSWYQQTPGQGLQFLFEYFSETQRNKGNFPGRFSGRQFSNSRSEMNVSTLELGDSALYLCASRIGLRGPSYNEQFFGPGTRLTVL.

This rearrangement joins TRBV29-1 to TRBJ1-1; D unresolved. The CDR3 loop spans 12 amino acids. V gave up 6 bases and J gave up 5 bases, with 13 bases separating them. CDR1 and CDR2 from the germline V gene are SQVTM and ANQGSEA. The CDR3 region has the DNA TGCAGCGTCTCCCCTCGTGGGACTGAAGCTTTCTTT. It encodes CSVSPRGTEAFF.

The chain uses TRBV11-2 and TRBJ2-1; D unclear. This CDR3 region has 11 residues. The V gene lost 0 bases and the J gene lost 7 bases, with 1 base spanning the gap. Per the germline V gene, CDR1 is SGHAT and CDR2 is FQNNGV. The CDR3 spells CASSLDNEQFF. The CDR3, as DNA: TGTGCCAGCAGCTTAGATAATGAGCAGTTCTTC. Full variable domain (outside the CDR3, taken from reference TRBV11-2 and TRBJ2-1): EAGVAQSPRYKIIEKRQSVAFWCNPISGHATLYWYQQILGQGPKLLIQFQNNGVVDDSQLPKDRFSAERLKGVDSTLKIQPAKLEDSAVYLCASSLDNEQFFGPGTRLTVL.

This clone was seen a handful of times. The chain combines TRBV13 with TRBJ2-1; no clear D gene. Trimming left V 5 bases short and J 5 bases short, with 13 bases between. From germline, CDR1 is PRHDT and CDR2 FYEKMQ (reference sequence). The CDR3 runs 14 residues. The CDR3 DNA is TGTGCCAGCAGCCAAAACTGGGCCCACAATGAGCAGTTCTTC. Translation: CASSQNWAHNEQFF.

CDR3 protein: CASSGGNSYEQYF. As DNA, the CDR3 is TGTGCCAGCAGCGGTGGAAATTCCTACGAGCAGTACTTC. The chain has TRBV9 and TRBJ2-7, with unresolved D. CDR3 size: 13 residues. Trimming took off 3 bases at V and 1 base at J, with 8 bases between the two ends. The germline gives CDR1 SGDLS, CDR2 YYNGEE.

The chain links TRBV2 to TRBJ2-7; weak D call: TRBD2 (6 bases). V gave up 5 bases and J gave up 3 bases, with 14 bases separating them. CDR1 and CDR2 from the germline V gene are SNHLY and FYNNEI. The CDR3 consists of 14 residues. The CDR3 DNA is TGTGCCAGCAGTACTCCGGGAGCAGACTACGAGCAGTACTTC. Translation: CASSTPGADYEQYF.